The T cell receptor (beta chain) described here comes from a study of blood T cell repertoires in COVID-19. Study summary: Some COVID-19 samples were acute and others convalescent; all came from the United States, Italy and Spain.

The table came from immunoSEQ multiplex PCR; TCRdb's copy has only in-frame clones and leaves some out. The repertoire holds fewer than 400,000 clones, 85% seen once, with under 4% in the top ten. The CDR3 spans 17 residues. Germline CDR1 SGHRS, CDR2 YFSETQ. V lost 0 bases and J lost 1, with 14 bases in between. J is TRBJ1-3 and V is TRBV5-1; D may be TRBD1 (5 bases). The sample was peripheral blood. This TCR was recovered from a woman between 18 and 29 years old with acute or convalescent COVID-19. CDR3 in DNA: TGCGCCAGCAGCTTGGTGGGCAGGGCATCGTCTGGAAACACCATATATTTT. It codes for CASSLVGRASSGNTIYF.